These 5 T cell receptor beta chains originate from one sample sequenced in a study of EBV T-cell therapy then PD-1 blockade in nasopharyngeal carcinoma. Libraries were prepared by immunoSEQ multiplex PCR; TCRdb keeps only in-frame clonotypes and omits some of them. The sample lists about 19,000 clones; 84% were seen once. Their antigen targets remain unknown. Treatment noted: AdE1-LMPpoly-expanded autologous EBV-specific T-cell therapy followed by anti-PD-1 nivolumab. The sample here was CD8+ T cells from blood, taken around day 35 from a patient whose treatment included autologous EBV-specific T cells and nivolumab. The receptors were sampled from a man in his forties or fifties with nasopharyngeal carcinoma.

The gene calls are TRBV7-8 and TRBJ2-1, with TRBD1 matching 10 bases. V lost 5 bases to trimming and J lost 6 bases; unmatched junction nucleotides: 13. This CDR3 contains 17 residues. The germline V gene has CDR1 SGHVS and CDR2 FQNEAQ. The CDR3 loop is CASSPQSGTGVSNEQFF. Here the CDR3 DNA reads TGTGCCAGCAGCCCCCAGTCCGGGACAGGGGTCTCCAATGAGCAGTTCTTC. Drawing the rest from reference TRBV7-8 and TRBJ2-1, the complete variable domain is GAGVSQSPRYKVAKRGQDVALRCDPISGHVSLFWYQQALGQGPEFLTYFQNEAQLDKSGLPSDRFFAERPEGSVSTLKIQRTQQEDSAVYLCASSPQSGTGVSNEQFFGPGTRLTVL.

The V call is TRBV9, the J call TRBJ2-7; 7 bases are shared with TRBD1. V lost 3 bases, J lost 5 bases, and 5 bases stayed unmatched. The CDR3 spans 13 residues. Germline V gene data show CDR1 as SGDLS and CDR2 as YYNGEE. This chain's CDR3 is CASSDGTVDEQYF. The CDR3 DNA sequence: TGTGCCAGCAGCGATGGGACAGTGGACGAGCAGTACTTC.

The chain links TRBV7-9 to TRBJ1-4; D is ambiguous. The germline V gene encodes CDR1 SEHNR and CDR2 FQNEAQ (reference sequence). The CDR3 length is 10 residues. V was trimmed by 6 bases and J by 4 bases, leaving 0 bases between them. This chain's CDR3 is CASSNEKLFF. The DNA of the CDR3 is TGTGCCAGCAGTAATGAAAAACTGTTTTTT.

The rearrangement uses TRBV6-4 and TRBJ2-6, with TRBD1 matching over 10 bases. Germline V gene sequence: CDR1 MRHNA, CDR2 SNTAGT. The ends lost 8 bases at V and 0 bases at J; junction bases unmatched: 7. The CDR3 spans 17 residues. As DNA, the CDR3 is TGTGCCAGCTCATTGACAGGGGGCGGCTCTGGGGCCAACGTCCTGACTTTC. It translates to CASSLTGGGSGANVLTF.

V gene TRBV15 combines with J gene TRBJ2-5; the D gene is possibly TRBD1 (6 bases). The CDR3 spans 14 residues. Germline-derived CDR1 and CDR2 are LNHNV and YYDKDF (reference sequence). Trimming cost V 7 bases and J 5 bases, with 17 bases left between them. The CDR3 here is CATMPRGSLETQYF. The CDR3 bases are TGTGCCACCATGCCGAGGGGGAGTCTGGAGACCCAGTACTTC.